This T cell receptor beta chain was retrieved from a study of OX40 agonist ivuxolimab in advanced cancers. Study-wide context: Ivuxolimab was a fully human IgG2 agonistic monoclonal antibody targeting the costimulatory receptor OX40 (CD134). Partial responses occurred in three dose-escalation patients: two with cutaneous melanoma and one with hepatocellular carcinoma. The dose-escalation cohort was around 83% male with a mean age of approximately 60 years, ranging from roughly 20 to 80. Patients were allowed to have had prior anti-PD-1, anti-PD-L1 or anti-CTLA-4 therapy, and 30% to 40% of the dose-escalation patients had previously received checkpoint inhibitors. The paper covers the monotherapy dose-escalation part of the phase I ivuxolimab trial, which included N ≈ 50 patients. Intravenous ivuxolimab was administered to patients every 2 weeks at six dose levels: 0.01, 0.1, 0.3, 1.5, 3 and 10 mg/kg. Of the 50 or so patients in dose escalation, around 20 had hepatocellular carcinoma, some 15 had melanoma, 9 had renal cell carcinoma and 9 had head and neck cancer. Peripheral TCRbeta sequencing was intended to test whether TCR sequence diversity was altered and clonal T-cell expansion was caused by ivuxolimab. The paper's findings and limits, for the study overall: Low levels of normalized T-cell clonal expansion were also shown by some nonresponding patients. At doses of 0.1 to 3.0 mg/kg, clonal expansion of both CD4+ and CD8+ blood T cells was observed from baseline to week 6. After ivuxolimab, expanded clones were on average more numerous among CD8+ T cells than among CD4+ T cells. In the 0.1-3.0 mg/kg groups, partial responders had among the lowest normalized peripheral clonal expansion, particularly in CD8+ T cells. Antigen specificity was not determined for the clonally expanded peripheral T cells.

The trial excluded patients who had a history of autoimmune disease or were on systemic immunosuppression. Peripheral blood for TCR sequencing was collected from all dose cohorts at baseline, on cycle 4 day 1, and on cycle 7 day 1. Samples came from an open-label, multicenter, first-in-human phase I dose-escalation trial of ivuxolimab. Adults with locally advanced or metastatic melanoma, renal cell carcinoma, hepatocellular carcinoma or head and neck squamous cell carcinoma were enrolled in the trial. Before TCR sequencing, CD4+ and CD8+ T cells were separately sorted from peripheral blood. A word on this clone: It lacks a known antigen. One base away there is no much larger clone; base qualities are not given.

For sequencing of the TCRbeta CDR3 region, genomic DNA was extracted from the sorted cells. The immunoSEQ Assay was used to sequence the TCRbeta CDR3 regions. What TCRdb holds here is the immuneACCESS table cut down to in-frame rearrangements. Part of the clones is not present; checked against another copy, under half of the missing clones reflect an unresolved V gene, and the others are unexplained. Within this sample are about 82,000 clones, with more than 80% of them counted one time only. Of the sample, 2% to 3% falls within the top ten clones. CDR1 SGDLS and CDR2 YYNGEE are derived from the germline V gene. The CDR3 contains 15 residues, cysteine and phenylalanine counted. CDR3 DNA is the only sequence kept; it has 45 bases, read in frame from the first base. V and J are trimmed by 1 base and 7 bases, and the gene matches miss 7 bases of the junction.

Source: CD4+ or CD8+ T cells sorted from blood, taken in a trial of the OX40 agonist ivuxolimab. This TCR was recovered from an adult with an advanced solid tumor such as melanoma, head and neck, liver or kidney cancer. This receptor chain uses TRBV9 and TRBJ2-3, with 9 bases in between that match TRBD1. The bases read TGTGCCAGCAGCGTATCCGGACAGGGGTCAAATACGCAGTATTTT. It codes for CASSVSGQGSNTQYF.